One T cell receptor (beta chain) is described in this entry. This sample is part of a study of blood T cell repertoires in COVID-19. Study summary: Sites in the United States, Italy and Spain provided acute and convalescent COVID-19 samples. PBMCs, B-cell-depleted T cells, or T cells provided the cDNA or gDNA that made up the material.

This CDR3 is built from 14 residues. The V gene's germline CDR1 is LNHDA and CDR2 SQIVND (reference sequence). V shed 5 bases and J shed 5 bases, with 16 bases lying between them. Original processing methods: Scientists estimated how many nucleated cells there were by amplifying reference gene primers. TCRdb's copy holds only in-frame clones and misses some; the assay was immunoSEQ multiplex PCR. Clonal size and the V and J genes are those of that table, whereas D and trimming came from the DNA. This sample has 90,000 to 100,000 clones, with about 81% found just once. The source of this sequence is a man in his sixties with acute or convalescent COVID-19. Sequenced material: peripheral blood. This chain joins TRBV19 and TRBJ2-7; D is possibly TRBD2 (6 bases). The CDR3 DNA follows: TGTGCCAGTAGTTTTCAGGGTCCTAGCGACGAGCAGTACTTC. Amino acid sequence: CASSFQGPSDEQYF. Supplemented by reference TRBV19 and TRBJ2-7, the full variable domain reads DGGITQSPKYLFRKEGQNVTLSCEQNLNHDAMYWYRQDPGQGLRLIYYSQIVNDFQKGDIAEGYSVSREKKESFPLTVTSAQKNPTAFYLCASSFQGPSDEQYFGPGTRLTVT.